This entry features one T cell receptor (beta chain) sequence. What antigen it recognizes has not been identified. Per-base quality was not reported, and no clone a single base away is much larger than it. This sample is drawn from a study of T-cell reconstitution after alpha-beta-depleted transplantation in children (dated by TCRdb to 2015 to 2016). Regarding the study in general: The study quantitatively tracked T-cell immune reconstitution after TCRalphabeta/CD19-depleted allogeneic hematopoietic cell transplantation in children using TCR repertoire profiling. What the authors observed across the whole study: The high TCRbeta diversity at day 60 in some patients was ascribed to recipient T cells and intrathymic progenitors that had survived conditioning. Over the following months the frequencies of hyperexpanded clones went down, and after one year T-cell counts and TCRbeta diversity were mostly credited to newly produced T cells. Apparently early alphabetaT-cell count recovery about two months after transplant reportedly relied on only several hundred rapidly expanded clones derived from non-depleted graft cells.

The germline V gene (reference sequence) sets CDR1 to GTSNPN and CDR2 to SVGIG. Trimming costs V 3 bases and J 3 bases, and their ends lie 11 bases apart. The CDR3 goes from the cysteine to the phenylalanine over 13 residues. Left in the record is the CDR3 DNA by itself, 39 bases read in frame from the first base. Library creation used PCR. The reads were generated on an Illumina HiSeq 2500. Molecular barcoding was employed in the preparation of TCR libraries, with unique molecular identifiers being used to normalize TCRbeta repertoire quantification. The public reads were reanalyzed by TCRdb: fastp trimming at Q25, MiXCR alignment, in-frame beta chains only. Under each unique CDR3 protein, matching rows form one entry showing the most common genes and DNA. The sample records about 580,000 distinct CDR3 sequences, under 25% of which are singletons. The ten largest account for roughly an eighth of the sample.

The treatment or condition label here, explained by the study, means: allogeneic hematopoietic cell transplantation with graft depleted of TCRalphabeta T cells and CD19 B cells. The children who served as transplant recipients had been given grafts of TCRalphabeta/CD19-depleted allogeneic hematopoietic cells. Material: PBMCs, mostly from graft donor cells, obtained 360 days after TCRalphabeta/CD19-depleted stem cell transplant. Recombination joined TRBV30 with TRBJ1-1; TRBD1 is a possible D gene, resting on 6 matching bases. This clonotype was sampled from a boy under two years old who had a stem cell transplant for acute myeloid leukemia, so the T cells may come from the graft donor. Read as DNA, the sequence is TGTGCCTGGAGCGAGGACAGCCACACTGAAGCTTTCTTT. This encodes CAWSEDSHTEAFF.